Listed here are 12 T cell receptor beta chains from one sample, sequenced in a study of monozygotic twins with inflammatory bowel disease. TCRdb re-called the 5' RACE reads; every CDR3 protein appears as one record, without DNA. Seen in this sample are under 200,000 distinct CDR3 sequences; the ten most common clones hold 2% to 2.5%. What was sequenced was blood. The receptors were gathered from a human donor with ulcerative colitis or Crohn's disease, or a healthy co-twin of an affected twin (not recorded which).

V and J are TRBV29-1 and TRBJ2-2. The germline V gene encodes CDR1 SQVTM and CDR2 ANQGSEA. The CDR3 totals 14 residues. CDR3 loop: CSVGISGNSGELFF.

The rearrangement joins TRBV3-1 to TRBJ2-7; TCRdb lists TRBD2, though no DNA is available to test this call. Germline values: CDR1 LGHDT, CDR2 YNNKEL (reference sequence). The CDR3 length is 15 residues. CDR3 region: CASSLTSGTSYEQYF.

The chain joins TRBV7-8 to TRBJ1-1; TCRdb gives TRBD1 as the D gene, but with no DNA this cannot be confirmed. This CDR3 is 12 amino acids long. Germline lookup yields CDR1 SGHVS and CDR2 FQNEAQ. The CDR3 is CASSLRGFEAFF. Complete variable domain (other parts from reference TRBV7-8 and TRBJ1-1): GAGVSQSPRYKVAKRGQDVALRCDPISGHVSLFWYQQALGQGPEFLTYFQNEAQLDKSGLPSDRFFAERPEGSVSTLKIQRTQQEDSAVYLCASSLRGFEAFFGQGTRLTVV.

This chain connects TRBV7-2 to TRBJ2-1; no DNA is available, so the TRBD1 call from TCRdb remains unchecked. The CDR3 totals 13 residues. Germline CDR1 is SGHTA and CDR2 is FQGNSA. The CDR3 spells CASSRQGLNEQFF. The full variable domain, rest sourced from reference TRBV7-2 and TRBJ2-1, is GAGVSQSPSNKVTEKGKDVELRCDPISGHTALYWYRQSLGQGLEFLIYFQGNSAPDKSGLPSDRFSAERTGGSVSTLTIQRTQQEDSAVYLCASSRQGLNEQFFGPGTRLTVL.

The rearrangement uses TRBV20-1 and TRBJ2-1; TCRdb gives TRBD2 as the D gene, but with no DNA this cannot be confirmed. The CDR3 is 18 amino acids. In germline, CDR1 is DFQATT, CDR2 SNEGSKA (reference sequence). This chain's CDR3 is CSARGGASGGIGYNEQFF.

The chain carries TRBV20-1 and TRBJ2-3; TCRdb lists TRBD1, though no DNA is available to test this call. From germline, CDR1 is DFQATT and CDR2 SNEGSKA (reference sequence). This CDR3 comprises 15 residues. CDR3 sequence: CSARDAVGGTDTQYF.

This chain uses TRBV27 with TRBJ2-7; the TCRdb D gene call, TRBD1, has no DNA to confirm it. The CDR3 spans 16 residues. CDR1 MNHEY and CDR2 SMNVEV come from the germline V gene (reference sequence). The chain's CDR3 is CASSLPTGEPSYEQYF.

The V gene is TRBV7-3, the J gene TRBJ2-3. The CDR3 is 13 amino acids. The germline gives CDR1 SGHTA, CDR2 FQGTGA. The CDR3 reads CASSLAPRVTQYF.

The chain uses TRBV20-1 and TRBJ2-5; checking the TCRdb D call of TRBD1 is not possible without DNA. Germline CDR1 reads DFQATT; CDR2 reads SNEGSKA (reference sequence). This CDR3 has 13 amino acids. CDR3: CSARGGSRETQYF.

The J gene is TRBJ2-3, the V gene TRBV5-1; there is no DNA to check the TCRdb D call of TRBD2. The CDR3 is 15 amino acids. Per germline, CDR1 SGHRS and CDR2 YFSETQ. The CDR3 reads CASSLVAGDTDTQYF.

The chain links TRBV20-1 to TRBJ1-1. The CDR3 is 13 amino acids. Per germline, CDR1 DFQATT and CDR2 SNEGSKA (reference sequence). The CDR3 protein is CSARKDKNTEAFF.

The rearrangement joins TRBV2 to TRBJ1-4. CDR1 is SNHLY and CDR2 is FYNNEI in the germline V gene. The CDR3 sequence is 15 residues long. The CDR3 is CASSPRTSLNEKLFF.